This T cell receptor beta chain derives from a study of T cell responses to AZD1222 COVID-19 vaccine. In the study overall: Both about-4-week and about-12-week second-dose recipients were combined.

Data came from immunoSEQ multiplex PCR; TCRdb stores just in-frame clones and leaves some out. The repertoire holds 100,000 to 150,000 clones, with 90% as singletons. General study results and limits: Donors were chiefly white British, with a greater number of females, and clonal diversity was perhaps underestimated. Mapped onto spike, vaccine-associated CD4 TCRs spanned it and were dominant at 160-218 and 743-854. Baseline seropositivity occurred in only six AZD1222 recipients.

For this clone: Its matching antigen is unknown.

The TCR was taken from an adult in good health. The sample in question was peripheral blood, obtained on day 0 of AZD1222 vaccination.

The CDR3 loop is CSATWDTEAFF. In nucleotides, the CDR3 is TGCAGTGCCACGTGGGACACTGAAGCTTTCTTT. J is TRBJ1-1 and V is TRBV20-1; D is unresolved. V dropped 6 bases and J dropped 3 bases, with 8 bases sitting between them. Germline assignment: CDR1 DFQATT and CDR2 SNEGSKA (reference sequence). The CDR3 contains 11 residues.